This is a list of T cell receptor beta chains from one sample in a study of T-cell memory formation after mild COVID-19. TCRdb itself ran the 5' RACE reads through MiXCR, one entry per CDR3 protein. The table shows more than 350,000 distinct CDR3 sequences, with more than 15% occurring only once. Source material: PBMCs or a T cell subset sorted from them (not recorded which). All receptors come from a man in his late teens or twenties who had mild COVID-19 (a few samples of this study predate the infection). Cell type and time point are not known. Both conserved end residues are part of each CDR3. The order of the fields is clone size, V gene, J gene, D gene, CDR3 DNA, CDR3 protein. A D gene is named only where the DNA matches it firmly. Clone size is not always given. Where it is, it says once, few, many or a class for expanded clones.

abundance: .; v_gene: TRBV5-1; j_gene: TRBJ2-5; d_gene: .; CDR3nt: TGCGCCAGCAGCTTCTACGAGCGGAAGTACCAAGAGACCCAGTACTTC; CDR3aa: CASSFYERKYQETQYF
abundance: .; v_gene: TRBV18; j_gene: TRBJ2-1; d_gene: TRBD1; CDR3nt: TGTGCCAGCTCAACGGGTGGGGACAGGGGCTTCAATGAGCAGTTCTTC; CDR3aa: CASSTGGDRGFNEQFF
abundance: few; v_gene: TRBV7-2; j_gene: TRBJ2-7; d_gene: .; CDR3nt: TGTGCCAGCAGCGACCAGGCGGACCTCTCCTACGAGCAGTACTTC; CDR3aa: CASSDQADLSYEQYF
abundance: few; v_gene: TRBV4-1; j_gene: TRBJ1-5; d_gene: .; CDR3nt: TGCGCCAGCAGCCTCCGGGGGCGCGGGCAGCCCCAGCATTTT; CDR3aa: CASSLRGRGQPQHF
abundance: .; v_gene: TRBV5-1; j_gene: TRBJ2-3; d_gene: TRBD2; CDR3nt: TGCGCCAGCAGCCCGGTGTTGCGGGGGGGCCTCGATACGCAGTATTTT; CDR3aa: CASSPVLRGGLDTQYF
abundance: few; v_gene: TRBV6-5; j_gene: TRBJ2-7; d_gene: TRBD1; CDR3nt: TGTGCCAGCAGTTACACCGGGACAGGGGGTCCCTACGAGCAGTACTTC; CDR3aa: CASSYTGTGGPYEQYF
abundance: .; v_gene: TRBV11-2; j_gene: TRBJ2-3; d_gene: .; CDR3nt: TGTGCCAGCAGCTTAGGGTATCCTAGCACAGATACGCAGTATTTT; CDR3aa: CASSLGYPSTDTQYF
abundance: .; v_gene: TRBV7-2; j_gene: TRBJ2-1; d_gene: TRBD2; CDR3nt: TGTGCCAGCAGCCCCCCCGGGGGGCTAGCGGGCTACAATGAGCAGTTCTTC; CDR3aa: CASSPPGGLAGYNEQFF
abundance: few; v_gene: TRBV4-3; j_gene: TRBJ1-5; d_gene: .; CDR3nt: TGCGCCAGCAGCCAAGATCGCGGAGGGCTCCAGCCCCAGCATTTT; CDR3aa: CASSQDRGGLQPQHF
abundance: many; v_gene: TRBV7-2; j_gene: TRBJ2-3; d_gene: .; CDR3nt: TGTGCCAGCAGCTTAGGGGGGGCGAGGGGAACAGATACGCAGTATTTT; CDR3aa: CASSLGGARGTDTQYF
abundance: many; v_gene: TRBV5-1; j_gene: TRBJ2-5; d_gene: TRBD2; CDR3nt: TGCGCCAGCAGCTTGGCCGGGGGGAGTCAAGAGACCCAGTACTTC; CDR3aa: CASSLAGGSQETQYF
abundance: many; v_gene: TRBV12-3/TRBV12-4; j_gene: TRBJ2-3; d_gene: .; CDR3nt: TGTGCCAGCCAGTCCCTAGCCGGAGATACGCAGTATTTT; CDR3aa: CASQSLAGDTQYF
abundance: .; v_gene: TRBV5-1; j_gene: TRBJ1-1; d_gene: .; CDR3nt: TGCGCCAGCAGCTTGGCCGGGGGGGGCACTGAAGCTTTCTTT; CDR3aa: CASSLAGGGTEAFF
abundance: .; v_gene: TRBV12-3/TRBV12-4; j_gene: TRBJ2-2; d_gene: TRBD2; CDR3nt: TGTGCCAGCAGTCCCGTAGGCGGGGGACTATTTTCCGGGGAGCTGTTTTTT; CDR3aa: CASSPVGGGLFSGELFF
abundance: few; v_gene: TRBV6-5; j_gene: TRBJ2-3; d_gene: TRBD2; CDR3nt: TGTGCCAGCAGGGGGACTAGCGGGGGTCGAGATACGCAGTATTTT; CDR3aa: CASRGTSGGRDTQYF
abundance: .; v_gene: TRBV5-5; j_gene: TRBJ2-1; d_gene: .; CDR3nt: TGTGCCAGCAGCTTGTCGGCCGGGTTTTCGTTGAATGAGCAGTTCTTC; CDR3aa: CASSLSAGFSLNEQFF
abundance: .; v_gene: TRBV9; j_gene: TRBJ2-2; d_gene: .; CDR3nt: TGTGCCAGCAGCGTCGGGGGTATAAACACCGGGGAGCTGTTTTTT; CDR3aa: CASSVGGINTGELFF
abundance: .; v_gene: TRBV7-2; j_gene: TRBJ1-1; d_gene: TRBD1; CDR3nt: TGTGCCAGCAGCCTTAGCTCAGGGGGCGGCACTGAAGCTTTCTTT; CDR3aa: CASSLSSGGGTEAFF
abundance: .; v_gene: TRBV4-3; j_gene: TRBJ2-5; d_gene: .; CDR3nt: TGCGCCAGCAGCCAAGATGCGGACAGTCAAGAGACCCAGTACTTC; CDR3aa: CASSQDADSQETQYF
abundance: few; v_gene: TRBV5-1; j_gene: TRBJ2-5; d_gene: .; CDR3nt: TGCGCCAGCAGCTTGAGCGGGTCGGGGGAGACCCAGTACTTC; CDR3aa: CASSLSGSGETQYF
abundance: many; v_gene: TRBV28; j_gene: TRBJ1-6; d_gene: .; CDR3nt: TGTGCCAGCAATAGCAGGCCCGAGAATTCACCCCTCCACTTT; CDR3aa: CASNSRPENSPLHF
abundance: few; v_gene: TRBV4-3; j_gene: TRBJ2-7; d_gene: TRBD1; CDR3nt: TGCGCCAGCAGCCCTTGGACAGGGGACCACGAGCAGTACTTC; CDR3aa: CASSPWTGDHEQYF
abundance: many; v_gene: TRBV11-2; j_gene: TRBJ2-3; d_gene: .; CDR3nt: TGTGCCAGCAGCCCGGCGGGCGCAGATACGCAGTATTTT; CDR3aa: CASSPAGADTQYF
abundance: .; v_gene: TRBV7-8; j_gene: TRBJ2-3; d_gene: .; CDR3nt: TGTGCCAGCAGCTTTATAACGGGTCTAAGGACGAGAAGCGGGGATACGCAGTATTTT; CDR3aa: CASSFITGLRTRSGDTQYF
abundance: once; v_gene: TRBV2; j_gene: TRBJ2-5; d_gene: TRBD2; CDR3nt: TGTGCGGGCGGGGGAGAGAGGTTTTCGGAGACCCAGTACTTC; CDR3aa: CAGGGERFSETQYF
abundance: few; v_gene: TRBV6-2/TRBV6-3; j_gene: TRBJ1-6; d_gene: .; CDR3nt: TGTGCCAGCAGCATGGACAGTAATAATAATTCACCCCTCCACTTT; CDR3aa: CASSMDSNNNSPLHF
abundance: .; v_gene: TRBV12-3/TRBV12-4; j_gene: TRBJ2-1; d_gene: TRBD1; CDR3nt: TGTGCCAGCAGTTTAGCGGCTGGGACAGGGACCTTCGATGAGCAGTTCTTC; CDR3aa: CASSLAAGTGTFDEQFF
abundance: .; v_gene: TRBV5-1; j_gene: TRBJ2-5; d_gene: .; CDR3nt: TGCGCCACTAAGAAGGTGGCGGGGTCAGAGACCCAGTACTTC; CDR3aa: CATKKVAGSETQYF
abundance: few; v_gene: TRBV18; j_gene: TRBJ1-5; d_gene: .; CDR3nt: TGTGCCAGCTCAGAAGGTCAACAGTCGCCCCAGCATTTT; CDR3aa: CASSEGQQSPQHF
abundance: .; v_gene: TRBV6-1; j_gene: TRBJ2-3; d_gene: TRBD2; CDR3nt: TGTGCCAGCAGTGAGGTTGGCGGGGGAAGGACAGATACGCAGTATTTT; CDR3aa: CASSEVGGGRTDTQYF
abundance: few; v_gene: TRBV11-2; j_gene: TRBJ2-1; d_gene: TRBD2; CDR3nt: TGTGCCAGCAGCTTACAGCGCCGGACTAGCGGGGCCTCCTACAATGAGCAGTTCTTC; CDR3aa: CASSLQRRTSGASYNEQFF
abundance: few; v_gene: TRBV12-3/TRBV12-4; j_gene: TRBJ1-1; d_gene: TRBD1; CDR3nt: TGTGCCAGCAGTTACTACGCCGGGACAGGCGGCACTGAAGCTTTCTTT; CDR3aa: CASSYYAGTGGTEAFF
abundance: .; v_gene: TRBV30; j_gene: TRBJ2-7; d_gene: .; CDR3nt: TGTGCCTGGAGTGTCGACAGGACCGAGCAGTACTTC; CDR3aa: CAWSVDRTEQYF
abundance: many; v_gene: TRBV7-2; j_gene: TRBJ1-4; d_gene: .; CDR3nt: TGTGCCAGCAGCTTAGGCAGGGGAGGAGAAAAACTGTTTTTT; CDR3aa: CASSLGRGGEKLFF
abundance: .; v_gene: TRBV7-9; j_gene: TRBJ2-2; d_gene: .; CDR3nt: TGTGCCAGCACCCCCGATGCACGGGGTCGAGGTTCCGCCGGGGAGCTGTTTTTT; CDR3aa: CASTPDARGRGSAGELFF
abundance: .; v_gene: TRBV27; j_gene: TRBJ1-1; d_gene: .; CDR3nt: TGTGCCAGCAGTGGTACGGGGAGGACTGAAGCTTTCTTT; CDR3aa: CASSGTGRTEAFF
abundance: .; v_gene: TRBV9; j_gene: TRBJ2-1; d_gene: .; CDR3nt: TGTGCCAGCAGCGGAGCCGGGACGGCACCCTACAATGAGCAGTTCTTC; CDR3aa: CASSGAGTAPYNEQFF
abundance: few; v_gene: TRBV9; j_gene: TRBJ1-6; d_gene: .; CDR3nt: TGTGCCAGCAGCGTAGATGGGGCCGCACCCCTCCACTTT; CDR3aa: CASSVDGAAPLHF
abundance: few; v_gene: TRBV7-2; j_gene: TRBJ1-4; d_gene: .; CDR3nt: TGTGCCAGCAGCCTCAGGATCTCTGCAACTAATGAAAAACTGTTTTTT; CDR3aa: CASSLRISATNEKLFF
abundance: many; v_gene: TRBV9; j_gene: TRBJ2-3; d_gene: TRBD2; CDR3nt: TGTGCCAGCAGCGTAGGACTAGCGGGTGGGAGCACAGATACGCAGTATTTT; CDR3aa: CASSVGLAGGSTDTQYF
abundance: many; v_gene: TRBV20-1; j_gene: TRBJ2-3; d_gene: .; CDR3nt: TGCAGTGCTAAAGGAACCGGCACAGATACGCAGTATTTT; CDR3aa: CSAKGTGTDTQYF
abundance: .; v_gene: TRBV7-3; j_gene: TRBJ2-6; d_gene: .; CDR3nt: TGTGCCAGCAGCCCGGCAGGATCGTTCGGGGCCAACGTCCTGACTTTC; CDR3aa: CASSPAGSFGANVLTF
abundance: few; v_gene: TRBV3-1; j_gene: TRBJ2-7; d_gene: TRBD2; CDR3nt: TGTGCCAGCAGCCCTTTAGCGGGGGCTAGCTACGAGCAGTACTTC; CDR3aa: CASSPLAGASYEQYF
abundance: few; v_gene: TRBV20-1; j_gene: TRBJ2-7; d_gene: .; CDR3nt: TGCAGTGCAAGAGACCTGACCTACGAGCAGTACTTC; CDR3aa: CSARDLTYEQYF
abundance: few; v_gene: TRBV5-1; j_gene: TRBJ2-3; d_gene: .; CDR3nt: TGCGCCAGCAGCTTGGGGTCAAGCCGCACAGATACGCAGTATTTT; CDR3aa: CASSLGSSRTDTQYF
abundance: .; v_gene: TRBV15; j_gene: TRBJ1-2; d_gene: .; CDR3nt: TGTGCCACCAGCAGAGACCGAGGAGGCTACACCTTC; CDR3aa: CATSRDRGGYTF